These 8 T cell receptor beta chains originate from one sample sequenced in a study of blood T cell repertoires in COVID-19. The repertoire was sequenced with immunoSEQ multiplex PCR; TCRdb's copy has only in-frame clones and lacks some. The sample gives a few hundred thousand clones, roughly 85% of which show up once; 3.6% is in the top ten. The specimen was peripheral blood. Every receptor here comes from a woman aged 18-35 years with acute or convalescent COVID-19.

This clone was observed a few times. The chain combines TRBV10-1 with TRBJ1-4; unclear D gene. Germline assignment: CDR1 WNHNN and CDR2 SYGVQD (reference sequence). V lost 2 bases and J 4 bases, leaving 8 bases between the germline ends. The CDR3 runs to 14 residues. The CDR3: CASSEGGNNEKLFF. The CDR3 nucleotides read TGCGCCAGCAGTGAGGGCGGGAATAATGAAAAACTGTTTTTT.

The genes are TRBV12-5 and TRBJ2-1; 13 bases are a match to TRBD2. CDR1 LGHNT and CDR2 FRNRAP come from the germline V gene. This CDR3 has 18 amino acids. Trimming at V came to 1 base and at J to 0 bases, leaving 3 bases not matched to a gene. CDR3 amino acids: CASGLALAGGSSYNEQFF. CDR3 sequence (DNA): TGTGCTAGTGGTTTGGCACTAGCGGGAGGGAGCTCCTACAATGAGCAGTTCTTC. The full variable domain, in which reference TRBV12-5 and TRBJ2-1 provide the parts outside the CDR3, is DARVTQTPRHKVTEMGQEVTMRCQPILGHNTVFWYRQTMMQGLELLAYFRNRAPLDDSGMPKDRFSAEMPDATLATLKIQPSEPRDSAVYFCASGLALAGGSSYNEQFFGPGTRLTVL.

This rearrangement joins TRBV1 to TRBJ1-5. TRBV1 represents a pseudogene. This CDR3 contains 14 residues. CDR3 nucleotides: TGCACCAGCAGCCAAGCGACTTTATGGCTAGCCCAGCATTTT. Its protein product is CTSSQATLWLAQHF.

The rearrangement joins TRBV5-5 to TRBJ2-2; 10 nucleotides agree with TRBD2. The CDR3 runs 16 residues. Trimming took 4 bases from V and 6 from J; bases not matched to a gene: 9. Per germline, CDR1 SGHKS and CDR2 YYEKEE (reference sequence). The CDR3 is CASSKRTSGSSGELFF. The DNA of the CDR3 is TGTGCCAGCAGCAAAAGGACTAGCGGTTCTTCCGGGGAGCTGTTTTTT. Full variable domain (rest looked up from reference TRBV5-5 and TRBJ2-2): DAGVTQSPTHLIKTRGQQVTLRCSPISGHKSVSWYQQVLGQGPQFIFQYYEKEERGRGNFPDRFSARQFPNYSSELNVNALLLGDSALYLCASSKRTSGSSGELFFGEGSRLTVL.

This rearrangement joins TRBV30 to TRBJ2-7; 7 bases match TRBD1. With 2 bases clipped from V and 4 bases from J, the junction kept 5 bases outside the gene matches. The CDR3 sequence is 13 residues long. Looked up from germline, CDR1 is GTSNPN and CDR2 is SVGIG (reference sequence). The CDR3 bases are TGTGCCTGGAGTTGGGACAGCCAATACGAGCAGTACTTC. As protein: CAWSWDSQYEQYF.

This chain connects TRBV9 to TRBJ2-1; possible D gene TRBD1, 5 bases. CDR1 and CDR2 (germline): SGDLS, YYNGEE. Between the trimmed V and J ends, which lost 0 bases and 9 bases, there was a span of 7 bases. This CDR3 region has 12 residues. The CDR3 coding sequence is TGTGCCAGCAGCGTAGATAGGGGTGAGCAGTTCTTC. This encodes CASSVDRGEQFF.

The chain employs TRBV6-1 and TRBJ1-4; TRBD1 matches at 8 bases. CDR3 length equals 17 residues. Germline V gives CDR1 MNHNS, CDR2 SASEGT. Unmatched junction bases numbered 10, after V lost 2 bases and J lost 5 bases. CDR3 protein: CASSEPGSGGDNEKLFF. The CDR3 nucleotides are TGTGCCAGCAGTGAACCAGGATCAGGGGGCGACAATGAAAAACTGTTTTTT.

This chain uses TRBV5-4 with TRBJ1-6; 8 nucleotides agree with TRBD1. Germline-derived CDR1 and CDR2 are SGHNT and YYREEE (reference sequence). J was trimmed by 10 bases and V by 4 bases; bases with no gene match: 7. This CDR3 contains 14 residues. The CDR3 coding sequence is TGTGCCAGCAGCCCCGGACAGGGAGGGTCACCCCTCCACTTT. It is translated as CASSPGQGGSPLHF.